This TCR beta chain was recovered during a study of human T cells and chemical hapten exposure. Overall study: Investigators sensitized 2 cm by 2 cm of upper inner arm skin with 2% DPC.

Using its own MiXCR run on the RACE reads, TCRdb lists one record per CDR3 protein. This table holds 95,000 or so distinct CDR3 sequences, 11% found once. CDR3 length: 14 amino acids. The germline V gene has CDR1 MNHNS and CDR2 SASEGT. V was trimmed by 7 bases and J by 2 bases, leaving 13 bases between them. This clonotype was picked up many times. Time point defined: patch test 2, 6 weeks after DPC sensitization. Regarding treatment: therapeutic diphenylcyclopropenone sensitization with weekly scalp DPC. The receptor's source is a woman in her thirties or forties with alopecia areata. Some clones in this sample may be carry-over from other donors' samples. The sample here was whole blood, taken in connection with sensitization to the hapten diphenylcyclopropenone (DPC). This chain connects TRBV6-1 to TRBJ2-3; D might be TRBD2 (6 bases). In DNA, the CDR3 is TGTGCCAGCAACCGGGACTCTTACACAGATACGCAGTATTTT. Encoded protein: CASNRDSYTDTQYF.